A selection of T cell receptor beta chains follows, all from one sample in a study of blood T cell repertoires in COVID-19. Produced via immunoSEQ multiplex PCR; TCRdb's table is partial and in-frame only. The table records 150,000 to 200,000 clones, around 83% of them present only once. Sequences were obtained from peripheral blood. These receptors were collected from a woman in her sixties or seventies with COVID-19, enrolled during active disease. The CDR3 runs from the conserved cysteine through the conserved F or W. The D gene is left open where the match is weak. The size of a clone is reported for some rows only, either as once, few or many, or as a class for expanded clones.

TRBJ1-2 | TRBV7-2 | . | . | CASSLEAVNYGYTF | TGTGCCAGCAGCCTAGAGGCGGTTAACTATGGCTACACCTTC
TRBJ1-6 | TRBV4-2 | . | TRBD1 | CASSQEGTGTPGSSYNSPLHF | TGTGCCAGCAGCCAAGAGGGGACAGGCACCCCGGGAAGTTCCTATAATTCACCCCTCCACTTT
TRBJ1-6 | TRBV7-8 | . | . | CASSVDRWSPLHF | TGTGCCAGCAGCGTTGACAGGTGGTCACCCCTCCACTTT
TRBJ2-1 | TRBV6-5 | . | . | CASRLSAGANEQFF | TGTGCCAGCAGACTCTCCGCAGGGGCGAATGAGCAGTTCTTC
TRBJ1-1 | TRBV19 | . | . | CATGSRVVERTEAFF | TGTGCCACCGGATCCAGGGTAGTCGAGAGGACTGAAGCTTTCTTT
TRBJ1-5 | TRBV28 | . | . | CASSLESYNQPQHF | TGTGCCAGCAGTTTAGAGTCCTACAATCAGCCCCAGCATTTT
TRBJ1-1 | TRBV7-9 | . | . | CASSPLSTEAFF | TGTGCCAGCAGCCCTCTGAGCACTGAAGCTTTCTTT
TRBJ1-4 | TRBV2 | few | . | CASSEDFVNEKLFF | TGTGCCAGCAGTGAAGACTTCGTGAATGAAAAACTGTTTTTT
TRBJ1-6 | TRBV28 | . | . | CASSTGDSYNSPLHF | TGTGCCAGCAGTACGGGAGACTCCTATAATTCACCCCTCCACTTT
TRBJ2-3 | TRBV2 | . | . | CASRREAGDTQYF | TGTGCCAGCCGGAGGGAGGCCGGGGATACGCAGTATTTT
TRBJ2-7 | TRBV5-1 | . | . | CASSYGQNYEQYF | TGCGCCAGCAGCTACGGACAGAACTACGAGCAGTACTTC
TRBJ1-5 | TRBV18 | . | TRBD1 | CASSPSTGGDQPQHF | TGTGCCAGCTCACCGTCAACAGGGGGAGATCAGCCCCAGCATTTT
TRBJ2-1 | TRBV5-5 | . | TRBD1 | CASSLYDRDNEQFF | TGTGCCAGCAGCTTATATGACAGGGACAATGAGCAGTTCTTC
TRBJ2-1 | TRBV5-4 | . | TRBD2 | CASSLARLAGGDEQFF | TGTGCCAGCAGCTTGGCACGCCTAGCGGGAGGGGATGAGCAGTTCTTC
TRBJ1-5 | TRBV6-5 | . | TRBD1 | CASTLDRGVNQPQHF | TGTGCCAGCACCCTAGACAGGGGAGTCAATCAGCCCCAGCATTTT
TRBJ1-1 | TRBV27 | . | TRBD1 | CASSLWTGGAGNTEAFF | TGTGCCAGCAGTTTATGGACAGGGGGCGCCGGGAACACTGAAGCTTTCTTT
TRBJ1-5 | TRBV12-3/TRBV12-4 | . | . | CASSLSLNQPQHF | TGTGCCAGCAGTTTGAGTCTAAATCAGCCCCAGCATTTT
TRBJ1-1 | TRBV10-3 | . | TRBD1 | CAISQTGVGSEAFF | TGTGCCATCAGCCAAACAGGGGTTGGGTCTGAAGCTTTCTTT
TRBJ1-2 | TRBV6-5 | . | . | CASSKDRNYGYTF | TGTGCCAGCAGCAAAGACAGAAACTATGGCTACACCTTC
TRBJ1-1 | TRBV4-2 | . | . | CASSQVGGNTEAFF | TGTGCCAGCAGCCAGGTGGGGGGGAACACTGAAGCTTTCTTT
TRBJ2-7 | TRBV7-2 | . | TRBD1 | CASSSAQGGEQYF | TGTGCCAGCAGCTCCGCACAGGGGGGCGAGCAGTACTTC
TRBJ1-2 | TRBV6-5 | once | TRBD1 | CATLGPDRVFYTF | TGTGCCACTCTCGGTCCGGACAGGGTCTTCTACACCTTC
TRBJ2-7 | TRBV7-8 | . | . | CASSDYRATLSYEQYF | TGTGCCAGCAGCGACTACCGGGCTACACTAAGCTACGAGCAGTACTTC
TRBJ2-5 | TRBV28 | . | . | CASSLGLHPGTQYF | TGTGCCAGCAGTTTGGGTCTCCACCCAGGGACCCAGTACTTC
TRBJ1-3 | TRBV7-9 | . | . | CASSSFGGLGNTIYF | TGTGCCAGCAGCTCTTTCGGGGGGCTCGGAAACACCATATATTTT
TRBJ1-3 | TRBV7-8 | . | TRBD1 | CASTPGQGVNTIYF | TGTGCCAGCACCCCCGGACAGGGGGTAAACACCATATATTTT
TRBJ1-2 | TRBV20-1 | . | . | CSAWTDGYTF | TGCAGTGCTTGGACAGACGGCTACACCTTC
TRBJ1-2 | TRBV29-1 | . | TRBD1 | CSVVTGDYGYTF | TGCAGCGTTGTTACAGGGGACTATGGCTACACCTTC
TRBJ1-1 | TRBV3-1/TRBV3-2 | . | TRBD1 | CASSPWGQGNSRAFF | TGTGCCAGCAGCCCTTGGGGACAGGGAAATTCCAGGGCTTTCTTT
TRBJ1-1 | TRBV18 | . | . | CASSSTVEDTEAFF | TGTGCCAGCTCTTCGACAGTAGAGGACACTGAAGCTTTCTTT
TRBJ2-7 | TRBV6-2/TRBV6-3 | . | TRBD2 | CASSYPLGTSGRTSYEQYF | TGTGCCAGCAGTTACCCCCTCGGGACTAGCGGGAGGACTTCCTACGAGCAGTACTTC
TRBJ2-7 | TRBV5-1 | . | TRBD2 | CASSPSGRDYEQYF | TGCGCCAGCAGCCCGAGCGGGAGAGACTACGAGCAGTACTTC
TRBJ1-4 | TRBV2 | . | . | CASSEGRRGSEKLFF | TGTGCCAGCAGTGAAGGTCGCAGGGGAAGCGAAAAACTGTTTTTT
TRBJ1-1 | TRBV6-1 | . | . | CASSDALYGLRTEAFF | TGTGCCAGCAGTGATGCCCTGTATGGACTGAGAACTGAAGCTTTCTTT
TRBJ2-1 | TRBV20-1 | once | TRBD2 | CSASRASGRYPYNEQFF | TGCAGCGCTAGTAGGGCTAGCGGGAGATACCCCTACAATGAGCAGTTCTTC
TRBJ1-1 | TRBV5-1 | . | . | CASSLGQANTEAFF | TGCGCCAGCAGCTTGGGGCAGGCGAACACTGAAGCTTTCTTT
TRBJ2-7 | TRBV3-1/TRBV3-2 | few | TRBD2 | CASSLDGRSGGPYEQYF | TGTGCCAGCAGCCTGGATGGGCGGAGCGGGGGTCCCTACGAGCAGTACTTC
TRBJ1-5 | TRBV28 | . | . | CASSTIKRSQPQHF | TGTGCCAGCAGCACCATTAAGCGCAGCCAGCCCCAGCATTTT
TRBJ1-2 | TRBV13 | once | TRBD1 | CASSSIPQDRGNLYGYTF | TGTGCCAGCAGCTCGATACCCCAGGACAGGGGGAACCTCTATGGCTACACCTTC
TRBJ1-2 | TRBV4-3 | once | . | CASSQSTGGVASDGYTF | TGCGCCAGCAGCCAATCGACGGGGGGAGTGGCAAGCGATGGCTACACCTTC
TRBJ2-1 | TRBV19 | . | TRBD1 | CASSSDRDNEQFF | TGTGCCAGTAGCTCGGACAGGGACAATGAGCAGTTCTTC
TRBJ1-1 | TRBV5-1 | few | TRBD1 | CASSYQGGWTEAFF | TGCGCCAGCAGCTACCAGGGGGGTTGGACTGAAGCTTTCTTT
TRBJ2-7 | TRBV28 | . | TRBD1 | CASSSHDRVGREQYF | TGTGCCAGCAGTTCCCATGACAGGGTCGGTCGCGAGCAGTACTTC
TRBJ2-1 | TRBV3-1/TRBV3-2 | . | TRBD2 | CASSLGTSRGGYNEQFF | TGTGCCAGCAGCCTTGGGACTAGCAGGGGGGGGTACAATGAGCAGTTCTTC
TRBJ1-5 | TRBV27 | . | . | CASSLYRTYSNQPQHF | TGTGCCAGCAGTTTATATCGTACTTATAGCAATCAGCCCCAGCATTTT
TRBJ2-1 | TRBV19 | few | TRBD2 | CASSILPGLAGNEQFF | TGTGCCAGTAGTATACTGCCGGGACTAGCGGGAAATGAGCAGTTCTTC
TRBJ2-1 | TRBV7-2 | . | TRBD2 | CASSPLSPTSANEQFF | TGTGCCAGCAGCCCCTTATCTCCTACTAGCGCCAATGAGCAGTTCTTC
TRBJ2-1 | TRBV20-1 | few | . | CSASLDLFEQFF | TGCAGTGCTAGTTTGGACTTGTTCGAGCAGTTCTTC